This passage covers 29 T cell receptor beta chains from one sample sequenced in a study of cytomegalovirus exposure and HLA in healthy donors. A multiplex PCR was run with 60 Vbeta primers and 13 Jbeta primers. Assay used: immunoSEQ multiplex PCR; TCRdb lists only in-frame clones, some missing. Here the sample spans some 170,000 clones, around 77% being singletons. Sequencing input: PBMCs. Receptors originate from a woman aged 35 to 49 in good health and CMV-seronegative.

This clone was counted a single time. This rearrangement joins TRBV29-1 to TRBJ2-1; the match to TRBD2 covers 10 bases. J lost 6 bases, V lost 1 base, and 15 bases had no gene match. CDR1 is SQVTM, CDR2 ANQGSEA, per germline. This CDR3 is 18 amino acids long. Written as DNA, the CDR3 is TGCAGCGTTGAAGGACAGGGGTCCCCGACTAGCGGGCTCAATGAGCAGTTCTTC. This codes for CSVEGQGSPTSGLNEQFF.

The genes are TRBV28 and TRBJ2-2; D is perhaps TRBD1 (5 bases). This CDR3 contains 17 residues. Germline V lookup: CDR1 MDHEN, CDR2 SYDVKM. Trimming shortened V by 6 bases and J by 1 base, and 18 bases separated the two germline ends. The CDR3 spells CASSLWVGLGNTGELFF. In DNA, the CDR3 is TGTGCCAGCAGCCTATGGGTGGGGCTAGGGAACACCGGGGAGCTGTTTTTT.

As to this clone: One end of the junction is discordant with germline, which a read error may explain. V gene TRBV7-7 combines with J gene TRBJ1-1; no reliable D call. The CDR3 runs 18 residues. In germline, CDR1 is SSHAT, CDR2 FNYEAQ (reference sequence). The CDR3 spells CASSLVGRKYLGNTEAFF. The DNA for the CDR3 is TGTGCTAGCAGCTTAGTGGGCCGAAAATACTTGGGGAACACTGAAGCTTTCTTT.

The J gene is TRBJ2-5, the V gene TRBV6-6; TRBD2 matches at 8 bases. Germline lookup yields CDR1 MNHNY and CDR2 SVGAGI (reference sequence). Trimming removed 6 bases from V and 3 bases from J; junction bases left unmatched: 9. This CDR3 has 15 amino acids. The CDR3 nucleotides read TGTGCCAGCAGGTCGCCACTAGCGGCTGAAGAGACCCAGTACTTC. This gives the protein CASRSPLAAEETQYF.

CDR3 in amino acids: CASSQDWDRAMETQYF. The CDR3 nucleotides are TGCGCCAGCAGCCAAGACTGGGACAGGGCGATGGAGACCCAGTACTTC. The chain uses TRBV4-1 and TRBJ2-5; 9 nucleotides line up with TRBD1. The germline gives CDR1 MGHRA, CDR2 YSYEKL. J gave up 5 bases and V 0 bases, and 7 bases lay outside the gene matches. This CDR3 spans 16 amino acids.

The CDR3 coding sequence is TGTGCCAGCAGTCGGGGACAGGGTGGGGGTCAGCCCCAGCATTTT. Translation gives CASSRGQGGGQPQHF. The rearrangement uses TRBV6-5 and TRBJ1-5; 9 bases are a match to TRBD1. The V segment lost 5 bases and the J segment 6 bases; nucleotides outside the gene matches: 8. The germline gives CDR1 MNHEY, CDR2 SVGAGI. The CDR3 is made up of 15 amino acids.

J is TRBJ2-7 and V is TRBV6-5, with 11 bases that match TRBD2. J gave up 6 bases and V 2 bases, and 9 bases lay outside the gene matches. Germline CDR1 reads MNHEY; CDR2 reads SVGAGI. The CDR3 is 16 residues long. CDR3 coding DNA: TGTGCCAGCAGTTACGCCCTAGCGGGAGGAACCGCCGAGCAGTACTTC. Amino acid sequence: CASSYALAGGTAEQYF.

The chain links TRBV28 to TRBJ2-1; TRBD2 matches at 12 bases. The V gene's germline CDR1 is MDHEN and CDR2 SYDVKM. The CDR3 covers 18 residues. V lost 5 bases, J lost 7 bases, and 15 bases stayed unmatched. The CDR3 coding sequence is TGTGCCAGCAGTCCCTTCCACCCTAGCGGGAGGGCCGGGAATGAGCAGTTCTTC. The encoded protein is CASSPFHPSGRAGNEQFF.

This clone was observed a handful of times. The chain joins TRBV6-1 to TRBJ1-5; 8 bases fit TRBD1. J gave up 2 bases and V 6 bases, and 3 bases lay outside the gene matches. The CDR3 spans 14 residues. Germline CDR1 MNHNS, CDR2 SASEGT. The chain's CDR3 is CASSRGQGNQPQHF. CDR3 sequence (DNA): TGTGCCAGCAGCAGGGGGCAAGGCAATCAGCCCCAGCATTTT.

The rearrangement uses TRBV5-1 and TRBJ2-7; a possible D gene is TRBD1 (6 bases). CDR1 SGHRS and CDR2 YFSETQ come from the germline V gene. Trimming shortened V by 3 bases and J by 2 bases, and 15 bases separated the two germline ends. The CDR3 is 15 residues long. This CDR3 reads CASSYDRSKAYEQYF. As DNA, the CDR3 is TGCGCCAGCAGCTATGACAGGTCTAAAGCCTACGAGCAGTACTTC.

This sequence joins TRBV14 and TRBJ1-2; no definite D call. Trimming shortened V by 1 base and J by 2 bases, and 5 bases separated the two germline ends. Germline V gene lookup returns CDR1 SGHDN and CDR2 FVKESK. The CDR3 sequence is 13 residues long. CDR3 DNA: TGTGCCAGCAGCCAAGGCCGGAACTATGGCTACACCTTC. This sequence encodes CASSQGRNYGYTF.

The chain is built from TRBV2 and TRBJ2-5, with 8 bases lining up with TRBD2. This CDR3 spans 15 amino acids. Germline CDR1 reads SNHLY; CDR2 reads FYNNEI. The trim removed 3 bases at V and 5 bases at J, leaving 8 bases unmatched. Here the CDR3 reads CASSENGRATETQYF. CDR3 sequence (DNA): TGTGCCAGCAGTGAGAACGGGAGGGCCACGGAGACCCAGTACTTC.

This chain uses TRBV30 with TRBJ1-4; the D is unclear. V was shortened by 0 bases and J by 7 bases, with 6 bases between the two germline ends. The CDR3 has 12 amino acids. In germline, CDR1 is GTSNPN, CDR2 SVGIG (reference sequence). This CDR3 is CAWSVPGEKLFF. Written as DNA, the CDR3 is TGTGCCTGGAGTGTACCCGGTGAAAAACTGTTTTTT.

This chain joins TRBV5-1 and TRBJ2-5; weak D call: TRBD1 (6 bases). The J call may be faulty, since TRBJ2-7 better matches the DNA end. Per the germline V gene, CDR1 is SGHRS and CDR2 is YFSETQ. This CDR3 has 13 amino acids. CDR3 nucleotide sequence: TGCGCCAGCAGCTTCCAGGGGAGTGGCGAGCAGTACTTC. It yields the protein CASSFQGSGEQYF.

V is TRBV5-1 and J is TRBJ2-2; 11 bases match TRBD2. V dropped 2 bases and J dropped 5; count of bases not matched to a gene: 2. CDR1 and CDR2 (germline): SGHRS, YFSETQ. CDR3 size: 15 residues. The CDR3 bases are TGCGCCAGCAGCTTTCTAGCGGGAGGAACCGGGGAGCTGTTTTTT. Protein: CASSFLAGGTGELFF.

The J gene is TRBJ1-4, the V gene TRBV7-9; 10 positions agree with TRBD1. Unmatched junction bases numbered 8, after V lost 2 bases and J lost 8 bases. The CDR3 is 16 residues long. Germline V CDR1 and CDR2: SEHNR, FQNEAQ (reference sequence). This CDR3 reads CASSLSLTGGLEKLFF. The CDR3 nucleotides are TGTGCCAGCAGCTTATCGTTGACAGGGGGCCTGGAAAAACTGTTTTTT.

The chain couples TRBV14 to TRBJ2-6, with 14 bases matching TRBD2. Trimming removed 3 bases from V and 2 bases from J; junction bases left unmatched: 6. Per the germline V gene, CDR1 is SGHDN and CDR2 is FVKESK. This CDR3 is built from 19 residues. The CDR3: CASSQLPGLAGAGANVLTF. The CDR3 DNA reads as TGTGCCAGCAGCCAGCTTCCGGGACTAGCGGGAGCTGGGGCCAACGTCCTGACTTTC.

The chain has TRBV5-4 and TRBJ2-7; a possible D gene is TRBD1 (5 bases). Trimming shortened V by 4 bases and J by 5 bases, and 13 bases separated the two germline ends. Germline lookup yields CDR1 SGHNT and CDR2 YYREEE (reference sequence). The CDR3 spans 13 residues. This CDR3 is CASSITGNDEQYF. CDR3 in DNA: TGTGCCAGCAGCATAACAGGAAACGACGAGCAGTACTTC.

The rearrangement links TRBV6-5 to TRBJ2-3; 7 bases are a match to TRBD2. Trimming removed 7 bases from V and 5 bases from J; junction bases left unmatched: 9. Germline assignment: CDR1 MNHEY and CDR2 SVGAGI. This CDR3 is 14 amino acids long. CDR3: CASKAGVLGDTQYF. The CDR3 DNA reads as TGTGCCAGCAAGGCGGGAGTGCTTGGAGATACGCAGTATTTT.

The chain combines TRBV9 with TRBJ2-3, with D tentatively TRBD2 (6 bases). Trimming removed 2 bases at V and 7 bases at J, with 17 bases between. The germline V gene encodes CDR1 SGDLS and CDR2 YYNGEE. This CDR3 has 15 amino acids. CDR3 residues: CASSVGLSAGYTQYF. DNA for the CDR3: TGTGCCAGCAGCGTCGGACTCTCCGCGGGATATACGCAGTATTTT.

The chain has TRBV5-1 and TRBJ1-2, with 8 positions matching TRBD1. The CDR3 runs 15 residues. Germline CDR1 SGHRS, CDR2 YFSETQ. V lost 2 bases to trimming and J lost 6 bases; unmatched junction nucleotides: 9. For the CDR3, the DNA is TGCGCCAGCAGCTTTGGCACAGGGGGAATGGATGGCTACACCTTC. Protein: CASSFGTGGMDGYTF.

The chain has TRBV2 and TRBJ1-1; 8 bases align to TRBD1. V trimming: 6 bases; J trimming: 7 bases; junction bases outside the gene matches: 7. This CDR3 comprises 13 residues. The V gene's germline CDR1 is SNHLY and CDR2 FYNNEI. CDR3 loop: CASRTRGPGEAFF. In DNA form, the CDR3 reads TGTGCCAGCAGAACCAGGGGGCCAGGTGAAGCTTTCTTT.

The CDR3 DNA sequence: TGCGCCAGCAGCGCCGCGGGAGGCCAGGCTGGGGAGCTGTTTTTT. Translated, it gives CASSAAGGQAGELFF. The V gene is TRBV5-1, the J gene TRBJ2-2; 8 bases line up with TRBD2. The germline gives CDR1 SGHRS, CDR2 YFSETQ. Trimming cost V 4 bases and J 8 bases; bases outside gene matches: 10. This CDR3 has 15 residues.

Here the CDR3 DNA reads TGTGCCAGCAGCCGTACCTACGGGACAGTGCACTACGAGCAGTACTTC. Its translation is CASSRTYGTVHYEQYF. V and J are TRBV27 and TRBJ2-7, with 7 bases identical to TRBD1. V was clipped by 6 bases and J by 3 bases; unmatched bases: 14. CDR1 is MNHEY and CDR2 is SMNVEV in the germline V gene (reference sequence). The CDR3 contains 16 residues.

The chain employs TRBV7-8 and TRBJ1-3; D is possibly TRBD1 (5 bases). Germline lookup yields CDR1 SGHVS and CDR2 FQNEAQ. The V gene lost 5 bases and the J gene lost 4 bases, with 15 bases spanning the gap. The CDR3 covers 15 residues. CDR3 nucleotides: TGTGCCAGCAGCCCCGAGGGTCGGGGGGGAAACACCATATATTTT. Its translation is CASSPEGRGGNTIYF.

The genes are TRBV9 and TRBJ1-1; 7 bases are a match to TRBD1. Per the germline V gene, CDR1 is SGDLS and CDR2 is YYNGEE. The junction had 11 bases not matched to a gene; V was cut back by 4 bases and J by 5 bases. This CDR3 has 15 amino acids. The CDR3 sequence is CASSTGQESGTEAFF. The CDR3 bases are TGTGCCAGCAGCACCGGACAGGAGAGTGGTACTGAAGCTTTCTTT.

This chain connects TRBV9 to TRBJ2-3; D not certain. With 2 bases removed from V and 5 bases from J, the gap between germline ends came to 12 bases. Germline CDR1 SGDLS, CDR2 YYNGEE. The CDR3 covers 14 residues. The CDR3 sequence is CASSVRFSRDTQYF. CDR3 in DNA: TGTGCCAGCAGCGTGCGGTTCTCCCGAGATACGCAGTATTTT.

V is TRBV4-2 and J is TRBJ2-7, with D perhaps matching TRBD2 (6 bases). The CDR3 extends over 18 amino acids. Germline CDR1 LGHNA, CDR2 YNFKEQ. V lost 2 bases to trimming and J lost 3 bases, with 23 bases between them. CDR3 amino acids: CASSQRGPLGSGVYEQYF. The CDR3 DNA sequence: TGTGCCAGCAGCCAACGGGGCCCCCTTGGGTCGGGAGTCTACGAGCAGTACTTC.

DNA of the CDR3: TGTGCCAGCAGTGAATTAGACAGCTACGAGCAGTACTTC. It is translated as CASSELDSYEQYF. J is TRBJ2-5 and V is TRBV25-1; TRBD1 is a possible D gene (5 bases). The J call may not be correct, given that the DNA end is closer to TRBJ2-7. CDR1 is MGHDK, CDR2 SYGVNS, per germline. The CDR3 runs 13 residues.